The following is a TCR beta chain sequence with its context. The data stem from a study of blood T cell repertoires in COVID-19. Study-wide background: Italy, Spain and the United States were the sources of the convalescent and acute COVID-19 samples. PBMCs, B-cell-depleted T cells, or T cells provided the cDNA or gDNA that made up the material.

Trimming shortened V by 5 bases and J by 1 base, and 8 bases separated the two germline ends. Germline CDR1 is SNHLY and CDR2 is FYNNEI. The CDR3 contains 13 residues. As handled by the study authors: Amplified reference gene primers provided the basis for estimating nucleated cell counts. Sequencing was performed with immunoSEQ multiplex PCR; in TCRdb, only in-frame clones are kept and a portion is missing. For V, J and clone size, that table is used; D and trimming come from the DNA. The repertoire includes some 290,000 clones, approximately 87% of them detected once, and approximately 12% sits in the top ten.

The genes are TRBV2 and TRBJ1-2; D is unresolved. The origin of this receptor is a woman in her twenties or thirties with COVID-19, enrolled during active disease. The specimen sequenced was peripheral blood. This CDR3 is CASSQEGNYGYTF. The DNA of the CDR3 is TGTGCCAGCAGTCAGGAGGGTAACTATGGCTACACCTTC.